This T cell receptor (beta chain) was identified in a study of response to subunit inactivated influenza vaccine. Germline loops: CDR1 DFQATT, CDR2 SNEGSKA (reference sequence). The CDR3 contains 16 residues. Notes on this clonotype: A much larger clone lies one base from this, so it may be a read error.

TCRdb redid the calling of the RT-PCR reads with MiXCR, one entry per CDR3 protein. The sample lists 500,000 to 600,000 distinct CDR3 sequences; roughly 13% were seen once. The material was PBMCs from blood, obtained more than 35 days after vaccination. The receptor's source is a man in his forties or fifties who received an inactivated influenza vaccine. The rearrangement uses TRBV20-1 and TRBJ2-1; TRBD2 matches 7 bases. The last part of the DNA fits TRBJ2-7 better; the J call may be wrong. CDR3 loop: CSAPRGRAHSYNEQYF. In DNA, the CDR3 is TGCAGTGCTCCCAGAGGGAGGGCCCATTCCTACAATGAGCAGTACTTC.